This is a list of T cell receptor beta chains from one sample in a study of blood T cell repertoires in COVID-19. Produced via immunoSEQ multiplex PCR; TCRdb's table is partial and in-frame only. The repertoire holds more than 110,000 clones, 70% to 80% seen once, with approximately 9.4% in the top ten. Sequenced: peripheral blood. The receptors were gathered from a woman aged 50 to 60 with active or convalescent COVID-19. The CDR3 runs from the conserved cysteine through the conserved F or W. Fields, in order: V gene, J gene, clone size, CDR3 protein. Not all rows give a size; the values are once, few, many and, for expanded clones, a class.

v_call: TRBV3-1/TRBV3-2; j_call: TRBJ2-1; clone_size: -; cdr3_aa: CASSQTLGALLNEQFF
v_call: TRBV3-1/TRBV3-2; j_call: TRBJ1-5; clone_size: -; cdr3_aa: CASSHGQGLGAQPQHF
v_call: TRBV5-4; j_call: TRBJ2-3; clone_size: -; cdr3_aa: CASSLESGVDTQYF
v_call: TRBV6-5; j_call: TRBJ1-1; clone_size: -; cdr3_aa: CASRVTGGTEAFF
v_call: TRBV20-1; j_call: TRBJ2-1; clone_size: -; cdr3_aa: CSATKNNEQFF
v_call: TRBV7-8; j_call: TRBJ2-3; clone_size: -; cdr3_aa: CASSRDRGRTDTQYF
v_call: TRBV23-1; j_call: TRBJ2-2; clone_size: -; cdr3_aa: CASSTADRGPTGELFF
v_call: TRBV28; j_call: TRBJ2-7; clone_size: -; cdr3_aa: CASSLGGGREQYF
v_call: TRBV7-2; j_call: TRBJ2-4; clone_size: -; cdr3_aa: CASSSNRDSFQYF
v_call: TRBV9; j_call: TRBJ2-7; clone_size: -; cdr3_aa: CASVASGAYEQYF
v_call: TRBV10-1; j_call: TRBJ1-2; clone_size: -; cdr3_aa: CASSPAPGNYGYTF
v_call: TRBV14; j_call: TRBJ1-4; clone_size: -; cdr3_aa: CASSRQGAATNEKLFF
v_call: TRBV4-2; j_call: TRBJ2-4; clone_size: -; cdr3_aa: CASSLERLAGGHIAKNIQYF
v_call: TRBV6-2/TRBV6-3; j_call: TRBJ1-1; clone_size: -; cdr3_aa: CASSLMVGQQAFF
v_call: TRBV6-2/TRBV6-3; j_call: TRBJ1-1; clone_size: -; cdr3_aa: CASSLDIYTEAFF
v_call: TRBV6-1; j_call: TRBJ1-2; clone_size: -; cdr3_aa: CASSEGYRDGYTF
v_call: TRBV19; j_call: TRBJ2-1; clone_size: -; cdr3_aa: CASTGRGLNSYNEQFF
v_call: TRBV29-1; j_call: TRBJ1-4; clone_size: -; cdr3_aa: CSVQGAQFSGKLFF
v_call: TRBV19; j_call: TRBJ1-4; clone_size: -; cdr3_aa: CASTEAEHEKLFF
v_call: TRBV5-1; j_call: TRBJ2-7; clone_size: -; cdr3_aa: CASSVQGNSYEQYF
v_call: TRBV27; j_call: TRBJ1-1; clone_size: -; cdr3_aa: CASSLSIFGGTEAFF
v_call: TRBV29-1; j_call: TRBJ2-5; clone_size: medium-sized; cdr3_aa: CSVDRQETQYF
v_call: TRBV5-1; j_call: TRBJ2-3; clone_size: -; cdr3_aa: CASSLDRPSTDTQYF
v_call: TRBV29-1; j_call: TRBJ1-5; clone_size: -; cdr3_aa: CSVRDRGSNQPQHF
v_call: TRBV7-8; j_call: TRBJ2-3; clone_size: -; cdr3_aa: CASSWARGRTDTQYF
v_call: TRBV4-2; j_call: TRBJ1-4; clone_size: -; cdr3_aa: CASSQDGGTGEKLFF
v_call: TRBV25-1; j_call: TRBJ1-2; clone_size: -; cdr3_aa: CASNSGYPTGYTF
v_call: TRBV7-9; j_call: TRBJ2-2; clone_size: -; cdr3_aa: CASSAPAGVDTGELFF
v_call: TRBV7-2; j_call: TRBJ1-2; clone_size: -; cdr3_aa: CASSSRVTGGAHGYTF
v_call: TRBV5-6; j_call: TRBJ1-1; clone_size: -; cdr3_aa: CASSAQGWGTEAFF
v_call: TRBV4-3; j_call: TRBJ1-4; clone_size: -; cdr3_aa: CASSPGQGGEKLFF
v_call: TRBV19; j_call: TRBJ1-5; clone_size: -; cdr3_aa: CASKGLDRDNQPQHF
v_call: TRBV6-5; j_call: TRBJ2-7; clone_size: -; cdr3_aa: CASSLDRTYEQYF
v_call: TRBV27; j_call: TRBJ1-1; clone_size: -; cdr3_aa: CASSPPGDRKEAFF
v_call: TRBV19; j_call: TRBJ2-2; clone_size: -; cdr3_aa: CASSIPWRTANTGELFF
v_call: TRBV7-2; j_call: TRBJ2-7; clone_size: -; cdr3_aa: CASSLAPLGSLRHEQYF
v_call: TRBV5-1; j_call: TRBJ2-1; clone_size: -; cdr3_aa: CASSLLGPRVNEQFF
v_call: TRBV25-1; j_call: TRBJ1-1; clone_size: -; cdr3_aa: CASKDTLLNTEAFF
v_call: TRBV3-1/TRBV3-2; j_call: TRBJ2-7; clone_size: -; cdr3_aa: CASSQVAFSYEQYF
v_call: TRBV10-3; j_call: TRBJ1-1; clone_size: -; cdr3_aa: CATNDRGMNTEAFF
v_call: TRBV7-6; j_call: TRBJ2-2; clone_size: -; cdr3_aa: CASSPRTGRSGELFF
v_call: TRBV3-1/TRBV3-2; j_call: TRBJ1-3; clone_size: -; cdr3_aa: CASGSSGNTIYF
v_call: TRBV30; j_call: TRBJ1-2; clone_size: -; cdr3_aa: CAWRRDSRNYGYTF
v_call: TRBV19; j_call: TRBJ2-7; clone_size: -; cdr3_aa: CASSSGTKTYEQYF
v_call: TRBV18; j_call: TRBJ1-1; clone_size: -; cdr3_aa: CASSAPRRTENTEAFF
v_call: TRBV4-3; j_call: TRBJ2-3; clone_size: -; cdr3_aa: CASSQDLGLAYSTDTQYF
v_call: TRBV7-2; j_call: TRBJ1-2; clone_size: -; cdr3_aa: CASSLGQGGSSNYGYTF
v_call: TRBV2; j_call: TRBJ2-3; clone_size: once; cdr3_aa: CASSDLAGSTDTQYF
v_call: TRBV7-9; j_call: TRBJ2-1; clone_size: -; cdr3_aa: CASSSPGTGGYNEQFF
v_call: TRBV29-1; j_call: TRBJ1-1; clone_size: -; cdr3_aa: CSANTGPLEAFF
v_call: TRBV18; j_call: TRBJ2-5; clone_size: -; cdr3_aa: CASSPTAGGPFETQYF
v_call: TRBV4-1; j_call: TRBJ1-1; clone_size: -; cdr3_aa: CASSQDGGDPNTEAFF
v_call: TRBV5-6; j_call: TRBJ2-1; clone_size: few; cdr3_aa: CASSGQVHNEQFF
v_call: TRBV30; j_call: TRBJ1-2; clone_size: -; cdr3_aa: CAWTPSVEYGYTF
v_call: TRBV7-2; j_call: TRBJ2-5; clone_size: -; cdr3_aa: CASSLAQASGQETQYF
v_call: TRBV24-1; j_call: TRBJ2-3; clone_size: -; cdr3_aa: CATRGTATDTQYF